This note documents a single T cell receptor beta chain sequence. Its matching antigen is unknown. CDR1 and CDR2 (germline): ENHRY, SYGVKD. Deletions cut 3 bases from V and 7 bases from J, with 15 bases between. CDR3 length equals 15 residues. Method: immunoSEQ multiplex PCR; TCRdb's copy keeps in-frame clones and lacks some. This table has about 99,000 clones, less than 95% appearing once. These data belong to a study of OX40 agonist ivuxolimab in advanced cancers. Whole-study context: Partial responses were achieved by three patients: one hepatocellular carcinoma, two cutaneous melanoma.

Points from the study as a whole: At 0.1-3.0 mg/kg, partial responders had clonal expansion among the lowest observed. At 0.1 to 3.0 mg/kg and by week 6, clonal expansion occurred in CD4+ and CD8+ blood T cells.

Material: CD4+ or CD8+ T cells sorted from blood, obtained in a trial of the OX40 agonist ivuxolimab. This TCR was recovered from an adult with an advanced solid tumor such as melanoma, head and neck, liver or kidney cancer. The rearrangement joins TRBV10-3 to TRBJ2-2, with D possibly TRBD2 on 6 matching bases. The CDR3 coding sequence is TGTGCCATCAGTGATTCCTCGGGGGTAGTCGGGGAGCTGTTTTTT. Its translation: CAISDSSGVVGELFF.